These 5 T cell receptor beta chains were sequenced from one sample in a study of blood T cells in healthy people across ages. The authors ran a second PCR of 7 to 11 cycles using a sample-barcoded 5' primer and a J-beta primer mix. TCRdb passed the 5' RACE reads through MiXCR, listing each CDR3 protein once. The sample shows about 1,000,000 distinct CDR3 sequences, 40% to 50% of them seen only once. Sequencing was done on a sample of blood. The receptors stem from an older woman in good health.

This rearrangement joins TRBV13 to TRBJ2-5; D gene ambiguous. The J call may be mistaken, given a closer DNA end match to TRBJ2-7. Germline CDR1 and CDR2: PRHDT and FYEKMQ (reference sequence). This CDR3 spans 13 amino acids. CDR3 loop: CASSLDAPYEQYF. CDR3 bases: TGTGCCAGCAGCTTGGACGCCCCCTACGAGCAGTACTTC.

This clonotype was observed a few times. The chain recombines TRBV6-1 with TRBJ2-1, with D possibly being TRBD1 (7 bases). Trimming removed 4 bases from V and 9 bases from J, with 22 bases in between. The CDR3 totals 16 residues. Germline V gene sequence: CDR1 MNHNS, CDR2 SASEGT. Here the CDR3 reads CASSAAPTGQGGEQFF. CDR3 nucleotides: TGTGCCAGCAGTGCAGCCCCGACGGGGCAGGGGGGTGAGCAGTTCTTC.

This clonotype was seen only a few times. The gene calls are TRBV20-1 and TRBJ1-6; 7 bases map to TRBD1. CDR1 is DFQATT, CDR2 SNEGSKA, per germline (reference sequence). The CDR3 is made up of 15 amino acids. The J segment lost 0 bases and the V segment lost 6 bases, leaving 5 bases of the junction unmatched. The CDR3 loop reads CSARWDSSYNSPLHF. DNA of the CDR3: TGCAGTGCAAGATGGGACAGCTCCTATAATTCACCCCTCCACTTT.

The chain couples TRBV5-1 to TRBJ2-6; D remains unclear. Per germline, CDR1 SGHRS and CDR2 YFSETQ. The CDR3 covers 13 residues. V was cut by 5 bases and J by 5 bases, with 8 bases left in between. The CDR3 bases are TGCGCCAGCAGAGGAGATAGGGCCAACGTCCTGACTTTC. Protein product: CASRGDRANVLTF. The whole variable domain, remainder taken from reference TRBV5-1 and TRBJ2-6, is KAGVTQTPRYLIKTRGQQVTLSCSPISGHRSVSWYQQTPGQGLQFLFEYFSETQRNKGNFPGRFSGRQFSNSRSEMNVSTLELGDSALYLCASRGDRANVLTFGAGSRLTVL.

The V gene is TRBV5-5, the J gene TRBJ2-7; 7 nucleotides align to TRBD1. The germline gives CDR1 SGHKS, CDR2 YYEKEE (reference sequence). This CDR3 comprises 15 residues. V dropped 0 bases and J dropped 5; count of bases not matched to a gene: 8. CDR3 in amino acids: CASSLAALGTDEQYF. In DNA form, the CDR3 reads TGTGCCAGCAGCTTGGCCGCACTCGGGACAGACGAGCAGTACTTC. The entire variable domain, with the rest obtained from reference TRBV5-5 and TRBJ2-7, is as follows: DAGVTQSPTHLIKTRGQQVTLRCSPISGHKSVSWYQQVLGQGPQFIFQYYEKEERGRGNFPDRFSARQFPNYSSELNVNALLLGDSALYLCASSLAALGTDEQYFGPGTRLTVT.